A selection of T cell receptor beta chains follows, all from one sample in a study of blood T cell repertoires in COVID-19. The method was immunoSEQ multiplex PCR; TCRdb's version includes in-frame clones alone and lacks a portion of them. The sample lists 100,000 to 150,000 clones; roughly 77% were seen once. The sample taken for sequencing was peripheral blood. Receptor source: a man in his 60s with active or convalescent COVID-19. Both conserved end residues are part of each CDR3. The D gene is left open where the match is weak. Rows may omit the clone size; those that give it use once, few, many or a size class.

clone_size	v_call	d_call	j_call	cdr3_aa	cdr3_nt
.	TRBV3-1/TRBV3-2	TRBD2	TRBJ2-3	CASSQEPTDRTSGRVRADTQYF	TGTGCCAGCAGCCAAGAGCCTACCGACAGGACTAGCGGGAGAGTTAGAGCAGATACGCAGTATTTT
.	TRBV3-1/TRBV3-2	.	TRBJ2-5	CASSRASAMQETQYF	TGTGCCAGCAGCCGGGCTAGCGCAATGCAAGAGACCCAGTACTTC
.	TRBV7-3	.	TRBJ2-2	CASSLTGRTGELFF	TGTGCCAGCAGCTTAACAGGGAGGACCGGGGAGCTGTTTTTT
.	TRBV15	TRBD1	TRBJ2-3	CATPGQGPDTQYF	TGTGCCACCCCGGGACAGGGCCCAGATACGCAGTATTTT
.	TRBV6-5	.	TRBJ1-6	CASSYLASPLHF	TGTGCCAGCAGTTATCTGGCTTCACCCCTCCACTTT
.	TRBV2	TRBD1	TRBJ1-1	CASKRDRANTEAFF	TGTGCCAGCAAACGGGACAGGGCCAACACTGAAGCTTTCTTT
few	TRBV7-2	TRBD1	TRBJ1-2	CASSLDRTNRFNYGYTF	TGTGCCAGCAGCTTGGACAGGACTAACCGTTTTAACTATGGCTACACCTTC
.	TRBV29-1	.	TRBJ1-1	CSVGHSTGATEAFF	TGCAGCGTTGGCCACTCGACAGGAGCCACTGAAGCTTTCTTT
.	TRBV7-9	TRBD1	TRBJ1-5	CASSDRGNQPQHF	TGTGCCAGCAGCGACAGGGGTAATCAGCCCCAGCATTTT
once	TRBV7-9	.	TRBJ1-4	CASSFRTANEKLFF	TGTGCCAGCAGCTTCCGGACAGCAAATGAAAAACTGTTTTTT
.	TRBV6-5	.	TRBJ1-1	CASNIYTEAFF	TGTGCCAGTAACATCTACACTGAAGCTTTCTTT
few	TRBV28	.	TRBJ1-4	CASSWEGGANEKLFF	TGTGCCAGCAGTTGGGAGGGGGGTGCTAATGAAAAACTGTTTTTT
.	TRBV24-1	.	TRBJ2-1	CATSDWQGKGREQFF	TGTGCCACCAGTGATTGGCAGGGCAAAGGTCGTGAGCAGTTCTTC
.	TRBV6-2/TRBV6-3	TRBD2	TRBJ2-7	CASSYRGRAFNEQYF	TGTGCCAGCAGTTACCGCGGGAGGGCCTTCAACGAGCAGTACTTC
.	TRBV7-8	.	TRBJ2-7	CASSLGTASYEQYF	TGTGCCAGCAGCTTAGGGACAGCCTCTTACGAGCAGTACTTC
.	TRBV20-1	TRBD2	TRBJ2-2	CSASWGLADGTGELFF	TGCAGTGCTAGTTGGGGACTAGCAGACGGCACCGGGGAGCTGTTTTTT
.	TRBV11-2	TRBD2	TRBJ2-5	CASSLELAVQETQYF	TGTGCCAGCAGCTTAGAACTAGCGGTCCAAGAGACCCAGTACTTC
.	TRBV4-1	TRBD1	TRBJ2-6	CASSQPSRGLGANVLTF	TGCGCCAGCAGCCAACCATCCAGGGGGCTTGGGGCCAACGTCCTGACTTTC
.	TRBV24-1	TRBD1	TRBJ2-1	CATSDRYRQGADEQFF	TGTGCCACCAGTGATCGGTACCGACAGGGGGCGGATGAGCAGTTCTTC
many	TRBV6-1	.	TRBJ2-3	CASSEQGRASTDTQYF	TGTGCCAGCAGTGAGCAGGGAAGAGCTAGCACAGATACGCAGTATTTT
.	TRBV28	.	TRBJ1-6	CASKWGDNSPLHF	TGTGCCAGCAAATGGGGAGATAATTCACCCCTCCACTTT
.	TRBV12-3/TRBV12-4	.	TRBJ2-1	CASSPLGLWEQFF	TGTGCCAGCAGCCCTTTGGGCCTTTGGGAGCAGTTCTTC
.	TRBV10-3	.	TRBJ1-1	CAIEGDSNTEAFF	TGTGCCATCGAGGGGGATTCGAACACTGAAGCTTTCTTT
.	TRBV7-9	TRBD1	TRBJ1-3	CASSPIRRGLNTIYF	TGTGCCAGCAGTCCCATTAGAAGGGGGCTAAACACCATATATTTT
once	TRBV30	TRBD1	TRBJ1-3	CAWSRGTGVSGNTIYF	TGTGCCTGGAGTAGGGGAACAGGGGTTAGTGGAAACACCATATATTTT
once	TRBV6-5	.	TRBJ2-3	CASSVSGRGTDTQYF	TGTGCCAGCAGCGTTAGCGGTCGTGGCACAGATACGCAGTATTTT
once	TRBV28	.	TRBJ2-7	CASRLVAATAYEQYF	TGTGCCAGCAGGCTTGTAGCGGCAACGGCCTACGAGCAGTACTTC
.	TRBV11-2	TRBD1	TRBJ1-1	CASSGTGGNTEAFF	TGTGCCAGCAGTGGGACAGGAGGAAACACTGAAGCTTTCTTT
.	TRBV7-8	.	TRBJ2-2	CASSFLSVATGELFF	TGTGCCAGCAGCTTCCTAAGTGTAGCGACCGGGGAGCTGTTTTTT
.	TRBV28	.	TRBJ2-7	CASKGRGIYEQYF	TGTGCCAGCAAAGGACGGGGGATCTACGAGCAGTACTTC
once	TRBV10-3	TRBD1	TRBJ1-4	CAIKAGGTNEKLFF	TGTGCCATCAAGGCAGGGGGAACTAATGAAAAACTGTTTTTT
.	TRBV28	.	TRBJ1-1	CATAKPASPLNTEAFF	TGTGCCACCGCTAAACCAGCGTCCCCTTTGAACACTGAAGCTTTCTTT
.	TRBV19	TRBD2	TRBJ2-2	CASRKRDNGELFF	TGTGCCAGCCGGAAGCGGGATAACGGGGAGCTGTTTTTT
once	TRBV11-2	TRBD2	TRBJ2-1	CASSLSGRVYEQFF	TGTGCCAGCAGCTTGAGCGGGAGGGTTTATGAGCAGTTCTTC
.	TRBV19	TRBD1	TRBJ1-4	CASSTKARTGRNEKLFF	TGTGCCAGTAGTACCAAAGCCAGGACAGGGCGTAATGAAAAACTGTTTTTT
.	TRBV19	.	TRBJ2-3	CASSIDRQFPDTQYF	TGTGCCAGTAGTATAGATAGACAGTTCCCAGATACGCAGTATTTT
.	TRBV7-9	.	TRBJ2-1	CASSSLDGREYNEQFF	TGTGCCAGCAGCTCCCTAGATGGAAGGGAGTACAATGAGCAGTTCTTC
.	TRBV29-1	TRBD1	TRBJ2-3	CSVTGFGADTQYF	TGCAGCGTGACAGGGTTCGGCGCTGATACGCAGTATTTT
.	TRBV3-1/TRBV3-2	TRBD1	TRBJ1-1	CASSQRTGGGNTEAFF	TGTGCCAGCAGCCAAAGAACAGGGGGCGGGAACACTGAAGCTTTCTTT
.	TRBV7-9	.	TRBJ2-7	CASSLNNRDYEQYF	TGTGCCAGCAGCTTAAATAACCGGGACTACGAGCAGTACTTC
.	TRBV15	TRBD1	TRBJ1-5	CATSRDRVGGQPQHF	TGTGCCACCAGCAGGGACAGGGTAGGCGGACAGCCCCAGCATTTT
.	TRBV19	TRBD1	TRBJ2-1	CASIPSDRSSEQFF	TGTGCCAGTATACCCTCGGACAGGTCATCCGAGCAGTTCTTC
.	TRBV5-4	.	TRBJ2-7	CASSLIEGLRDEQYF	TGTGCCAGCAGCTTGATCGAGGGCCTGAGGGACGAGCAGTACTTC
once	TRBV2	TRBD1	TRBJ2-3	CASSVRTGRTDTQYF	TGTGCCAGCAGTGTACGGACAGGTCGCACAGATACGCAGTATTTT
.	TRBV28	.	TRBJ1-2	CASSLHSTGGYTF	TGTGCCAGCAGTTTACACTCGACAGGTGGCTACACCTTC
.	TRBV28	.	TRBJ1-2	CASTKWGVDRGYTF	TGTGCCAGCACCAAGTGGGGGGTAGATAGAGGCTACACCTTC
.	TRBV2	.	TRBJ1-5	CASKTSGVQPQHF	TGTGCCAGCAAAACAAGCGGGGTTCAGCCCCAGCATTTT
.	TRBV10-3	TRBD1	TRBJ2-7	CATRDRGYEQYF	TGTGCCACCAGGGACAGGGGCTACGAGCAGTACTTC
once	TRBV19	TRBD1	TRBJ2-2	CASSVTGGESGELFF	TGTGCCAGTAGTGTGACAGGGGGGGAGTCGGGGGAGCTGTTTTTT
once	TRBV28	TRBD1	TRBJ2-5	CASSLFAGTGGDLSMETQYF	TGTGCCAGCAGTTTATTTGCCGGGACAGGGGGCGATTTGAGTATGGAGACCCAGTACTTC
.	TRBV3-1/TRBV3-2	.	TRBJ2-5	CASSQAGAETQYF	TGTGCCAGCAGCCAAGCGGGAGCGGAGACCCAGTACTTC
once	TRBV29-1	.	TRBJ1-1	CSVDSGGEAFF	TGCAGCGTAGATTCGGGAGGTGAAGCTTTCTTT
.	TRBV18	.	TRBJ2-6	CASSPGGAGANVLTF	TGTGCCAGCTCACCAGGAGGGGCTGGGGCCAACGTCCTGACTTTC
.	TRBV28	.	TRBJ2-5	CASSLYSGGGGVETQYF	TGTGCCAGCAGTTTATATTCAGGTGGGGGGGGCGTTGAGACCCAGTACTTC
.	TRBV15	.	TRBJ2-6	CATSINPRVSGANVLTF	TGTGCCACCAGCATCAACCCCAGGGTCTCTGGGGCCAACGTCCTGACTTTC
.	TRBV5-1	TRBD2	TRBJ2-5	CASSPAGLAGRETQYF	TGCGCCAGCAGCCCGGCCGGACTAGCGGGACGTGAGACCCAGTACTTC
.	TRBV6-2/TRBV6-3	TRBD2	TRBJ2-7	CASSYPTSGGPYEQYF	TGTGCCAGCAGTTACCCTACTAGCGGGGGACCCTACGAGCAGTACTTC
.	TRBV6-5	.	TRBJ1-5	CASSLQGGGKQPQHF	TGTGCCAGCAGTCTACAGGGTGGTGGAAAGCAGCCCCAGCATTTT